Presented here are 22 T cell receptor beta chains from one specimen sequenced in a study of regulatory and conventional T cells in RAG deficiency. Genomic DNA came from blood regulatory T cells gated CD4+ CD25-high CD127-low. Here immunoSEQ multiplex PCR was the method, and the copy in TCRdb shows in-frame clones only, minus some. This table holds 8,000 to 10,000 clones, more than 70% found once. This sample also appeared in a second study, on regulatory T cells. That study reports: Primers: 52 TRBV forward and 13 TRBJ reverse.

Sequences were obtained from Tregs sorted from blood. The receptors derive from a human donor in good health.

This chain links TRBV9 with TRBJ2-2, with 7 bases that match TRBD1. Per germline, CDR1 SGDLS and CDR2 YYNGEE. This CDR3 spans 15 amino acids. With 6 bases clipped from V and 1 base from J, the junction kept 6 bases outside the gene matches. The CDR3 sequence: CASNRQGGNTGELFF. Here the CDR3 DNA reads TGTGCCAGCAACCGACAGGGCGGGAACACCGGGGAGCTGTTTTTT.

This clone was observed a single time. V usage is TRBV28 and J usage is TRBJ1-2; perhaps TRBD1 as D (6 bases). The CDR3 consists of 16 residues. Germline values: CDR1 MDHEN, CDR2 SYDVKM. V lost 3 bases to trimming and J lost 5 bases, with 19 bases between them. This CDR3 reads CASSLIDRPWLYGYTF. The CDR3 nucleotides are TGTGCCAGCAGTTTGATTGACAGGCCCTGGTTGTATGGCTACACCTTC.

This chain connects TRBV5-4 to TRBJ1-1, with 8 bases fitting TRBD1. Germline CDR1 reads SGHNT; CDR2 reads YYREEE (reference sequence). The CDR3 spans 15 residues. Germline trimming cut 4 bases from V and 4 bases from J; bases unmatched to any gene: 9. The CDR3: CASSPQGAEVTEAFF. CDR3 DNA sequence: TGTGCCAGCAGCCCTCAGGGGGCGGAGGTCACTGAAGCTTTCTTT. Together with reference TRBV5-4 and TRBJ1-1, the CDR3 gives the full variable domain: ETGVTQSPTHLIKTRGQQVTLRCSSQSGHNTVSWYQQALGQGPQFIFQYYREEENGRGNFPPRFSGLQFPNYSSELNVNALELDDSALYLCASSPQGAEVTEAFFGQGTRLTVV.

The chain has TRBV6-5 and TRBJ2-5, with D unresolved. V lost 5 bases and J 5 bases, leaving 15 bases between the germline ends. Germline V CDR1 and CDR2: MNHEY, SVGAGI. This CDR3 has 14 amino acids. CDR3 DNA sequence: TGTGCCAGCAGTCTTGGGCGGAAGGTGGAGACCCAGTACTTC. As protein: CASSLGRKVETQYF.

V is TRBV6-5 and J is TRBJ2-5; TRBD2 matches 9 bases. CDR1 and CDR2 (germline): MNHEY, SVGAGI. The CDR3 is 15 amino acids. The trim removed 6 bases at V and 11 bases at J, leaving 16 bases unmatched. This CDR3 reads CASSLRLADGMEQYF. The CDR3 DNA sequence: TGTGCCAGCAGCCTACGACTAGCGGATGGCATGGAGCAGTACTTC.

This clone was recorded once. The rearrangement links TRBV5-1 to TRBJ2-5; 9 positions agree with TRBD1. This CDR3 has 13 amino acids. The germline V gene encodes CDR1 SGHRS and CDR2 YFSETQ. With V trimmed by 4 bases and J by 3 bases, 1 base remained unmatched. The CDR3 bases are TGCGCCAGCAGCGGGGACAGGGAAGAGACCCAGTACTTC. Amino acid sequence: CASSGDREETQYF.

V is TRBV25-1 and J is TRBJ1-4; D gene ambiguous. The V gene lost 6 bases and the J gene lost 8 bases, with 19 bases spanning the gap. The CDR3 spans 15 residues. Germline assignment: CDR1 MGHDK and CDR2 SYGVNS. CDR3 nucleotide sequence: TGTGCCAGCAGCGAGACGGCCTTATCTGGGGAAAAACTGTTTTTT. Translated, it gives CASSETALSGEKLFF.

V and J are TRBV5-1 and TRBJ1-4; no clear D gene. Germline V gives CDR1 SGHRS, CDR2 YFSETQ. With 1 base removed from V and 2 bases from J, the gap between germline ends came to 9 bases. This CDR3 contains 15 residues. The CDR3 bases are TGCGCCAGCAGCTTGAATCGGGGTACTAATGAAAAACTGTTTTTT. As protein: CASSLNRGTNEKLFF.

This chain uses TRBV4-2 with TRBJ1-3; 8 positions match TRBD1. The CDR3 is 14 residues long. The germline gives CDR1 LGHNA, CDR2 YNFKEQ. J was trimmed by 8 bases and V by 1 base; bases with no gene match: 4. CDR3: CASSQGQGSYTIYF. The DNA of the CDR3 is TGTGCCAGCAGCCAAGGACAGGGGAGCTACACCATATATTTT.

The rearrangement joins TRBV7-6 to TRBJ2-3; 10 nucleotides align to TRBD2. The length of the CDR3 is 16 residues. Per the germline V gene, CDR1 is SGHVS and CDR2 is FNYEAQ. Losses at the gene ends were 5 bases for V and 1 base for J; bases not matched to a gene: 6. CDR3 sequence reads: CASSRRTSGRTDTQYF. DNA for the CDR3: TGTGCCAGCAGCCGCCGGACTAGCGGACGCACAGATACGCAGTATTTT.

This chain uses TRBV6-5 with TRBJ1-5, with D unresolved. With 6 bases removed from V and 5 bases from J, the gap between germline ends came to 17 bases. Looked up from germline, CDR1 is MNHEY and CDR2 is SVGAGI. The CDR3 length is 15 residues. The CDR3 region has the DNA TGTGCCAGCAGACCCGAATGGGGTTTTGATCAGCCCCAGCATTTT. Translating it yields CASRPEWGFDQPQHF.

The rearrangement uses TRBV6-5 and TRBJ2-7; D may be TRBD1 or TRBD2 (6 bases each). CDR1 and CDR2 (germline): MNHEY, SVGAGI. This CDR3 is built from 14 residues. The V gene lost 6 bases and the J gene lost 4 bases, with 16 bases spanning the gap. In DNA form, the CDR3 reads TGTGCCAGCAGCCCGACCCAGGGGAGGTACGAGCAGTACTTC. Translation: CASSPTQGRYEQYF.

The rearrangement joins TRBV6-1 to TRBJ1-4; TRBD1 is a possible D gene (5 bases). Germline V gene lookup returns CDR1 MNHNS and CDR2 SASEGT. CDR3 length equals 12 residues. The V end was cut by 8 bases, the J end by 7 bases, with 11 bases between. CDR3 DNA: TGTGCCAGCGGCGGGGGTGGTGAAAAACTGTTTTTT. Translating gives CASGGGGEKLFF.

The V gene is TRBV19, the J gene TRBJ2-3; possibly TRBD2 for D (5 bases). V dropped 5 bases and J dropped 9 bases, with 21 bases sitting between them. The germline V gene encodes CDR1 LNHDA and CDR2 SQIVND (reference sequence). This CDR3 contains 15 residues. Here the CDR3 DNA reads TGTGCCAGTAGTGGTGGAGGCGTTGCGCTAGAGACGCAGTATTTT. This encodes CASSGGGVALETQYF.

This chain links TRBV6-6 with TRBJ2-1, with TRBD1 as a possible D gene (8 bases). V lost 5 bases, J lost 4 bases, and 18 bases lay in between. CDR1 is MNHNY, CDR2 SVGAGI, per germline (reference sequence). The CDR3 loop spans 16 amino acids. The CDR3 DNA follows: TGTGCCAGCAGTAAGCGGGACAGGTTACTATACAATGAGCAGTTCTTC. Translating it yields CASSKRDRLLYNEQFF.

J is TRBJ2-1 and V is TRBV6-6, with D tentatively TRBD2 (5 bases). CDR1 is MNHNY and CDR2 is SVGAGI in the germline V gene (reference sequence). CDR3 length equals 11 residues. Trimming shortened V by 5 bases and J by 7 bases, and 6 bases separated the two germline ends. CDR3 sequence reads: CASSRLNEQFF. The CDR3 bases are TGTGCCAGCAGTAGACTAAATGAGCAGTTCTTC.

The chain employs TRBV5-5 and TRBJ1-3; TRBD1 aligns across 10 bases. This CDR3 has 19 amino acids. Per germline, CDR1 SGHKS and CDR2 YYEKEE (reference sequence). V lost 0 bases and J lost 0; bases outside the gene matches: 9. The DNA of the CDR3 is TGTGCCAGCAGCTTGGAGCGGGGACAGGGGACCTACTCTGGAAACACCATATATTTT. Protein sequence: CASSLERGQGTYSGNTIYF.

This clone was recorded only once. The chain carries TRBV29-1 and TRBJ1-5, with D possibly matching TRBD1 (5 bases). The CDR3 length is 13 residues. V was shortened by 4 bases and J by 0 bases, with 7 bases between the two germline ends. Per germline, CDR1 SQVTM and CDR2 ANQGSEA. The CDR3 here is CSVGGNSNQPQHF. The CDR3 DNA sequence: TGCAGCGTTGGGGGGAATAGCAATCAGCCCCAGCATTTT.

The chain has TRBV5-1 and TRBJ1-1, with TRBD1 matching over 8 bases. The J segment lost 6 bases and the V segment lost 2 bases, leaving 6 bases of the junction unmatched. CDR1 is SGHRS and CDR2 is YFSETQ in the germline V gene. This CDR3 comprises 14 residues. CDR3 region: CASSLDRGWAEAFF. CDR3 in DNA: TGCGCCAGCAGCTTAGACAGGGGCTGGGCTGAAGCTTTCTTT.

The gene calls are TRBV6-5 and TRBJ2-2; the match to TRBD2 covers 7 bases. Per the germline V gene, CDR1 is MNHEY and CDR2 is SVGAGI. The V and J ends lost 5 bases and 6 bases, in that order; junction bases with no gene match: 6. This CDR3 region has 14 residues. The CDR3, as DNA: TGTGCCAGCAGTGTTCGGGGAGGGTCCGGGGAGCTGTTTTTT. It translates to CASSVRGGSGELFF.

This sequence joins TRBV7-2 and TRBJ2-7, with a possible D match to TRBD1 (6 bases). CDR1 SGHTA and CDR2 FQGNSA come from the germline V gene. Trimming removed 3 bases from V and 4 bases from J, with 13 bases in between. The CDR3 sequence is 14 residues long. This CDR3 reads CASSFARDNYEQYF. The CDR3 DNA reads TGTGCCAGCAGCTTCGCCCGGGACAATTACGAGCAGTACTTC. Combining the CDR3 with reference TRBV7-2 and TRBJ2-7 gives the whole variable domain GAGVSQSPSNKVTEKGKDVELRCDPISGHTALYWYRQSLGQGLEFLIYFQGNSAPDKSGLPSDRFSAERTGGSVSTLTIQRTQQEDSAVYLCASSFARDNYEQYFGPGTRLTVT.

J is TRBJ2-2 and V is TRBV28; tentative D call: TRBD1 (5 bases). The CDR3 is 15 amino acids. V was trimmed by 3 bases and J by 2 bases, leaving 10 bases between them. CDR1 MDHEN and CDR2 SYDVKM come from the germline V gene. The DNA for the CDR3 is TGTGCCAGCAGTTTGAACAGGCTTAACACCGGGGAGCTGTTTTTT. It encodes CASSLNRLNTGELFF.